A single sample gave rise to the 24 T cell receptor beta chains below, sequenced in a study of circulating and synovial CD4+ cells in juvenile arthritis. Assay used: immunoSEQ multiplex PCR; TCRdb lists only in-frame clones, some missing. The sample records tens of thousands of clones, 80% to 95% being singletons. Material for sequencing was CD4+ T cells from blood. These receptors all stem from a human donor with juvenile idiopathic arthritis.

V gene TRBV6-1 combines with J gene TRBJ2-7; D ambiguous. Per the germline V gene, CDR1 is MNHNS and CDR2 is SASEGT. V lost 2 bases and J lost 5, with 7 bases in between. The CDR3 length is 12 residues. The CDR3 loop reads CASSETQDEQYF. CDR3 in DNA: TGTGCCAGCAGTGAAACCCAGGACGAGCAGTACTTC.

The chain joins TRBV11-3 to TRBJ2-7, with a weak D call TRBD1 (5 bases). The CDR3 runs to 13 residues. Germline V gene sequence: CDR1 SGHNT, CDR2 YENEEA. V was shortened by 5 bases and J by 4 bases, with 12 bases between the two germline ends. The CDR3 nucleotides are TGTGCCAGCAGCATCTCGGACATGTACGAGCAGTACTTC. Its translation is CASSISDMYEQYF.

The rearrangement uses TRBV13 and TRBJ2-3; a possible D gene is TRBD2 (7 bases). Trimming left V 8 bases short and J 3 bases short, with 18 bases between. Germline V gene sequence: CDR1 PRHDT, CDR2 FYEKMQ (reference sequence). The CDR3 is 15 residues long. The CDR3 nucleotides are TGTGCCAGCCATCTAAGGAGGGGGGGGACAGATACGCAGTATTTT. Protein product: CASHLRRGGTDTQYF.

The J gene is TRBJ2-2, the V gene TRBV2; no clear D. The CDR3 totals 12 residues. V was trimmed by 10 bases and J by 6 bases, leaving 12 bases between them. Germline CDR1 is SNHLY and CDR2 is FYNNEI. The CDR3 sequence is CATSGWSGELFF. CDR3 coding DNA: TGTGCCACCTCCGGTTGGTCCGGGGAGCTGTTTTTT.

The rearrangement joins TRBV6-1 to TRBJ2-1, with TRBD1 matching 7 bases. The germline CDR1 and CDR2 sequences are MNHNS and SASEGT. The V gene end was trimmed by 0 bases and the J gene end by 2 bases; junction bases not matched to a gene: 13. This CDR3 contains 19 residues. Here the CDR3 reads CASSEAYRGRTGPYNEQFF. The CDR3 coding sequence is TGTGCCAGCAGTGAAGCGTACAGGGGTCGGACGGGCCCCTACAATGAGCAGTTCTTC.

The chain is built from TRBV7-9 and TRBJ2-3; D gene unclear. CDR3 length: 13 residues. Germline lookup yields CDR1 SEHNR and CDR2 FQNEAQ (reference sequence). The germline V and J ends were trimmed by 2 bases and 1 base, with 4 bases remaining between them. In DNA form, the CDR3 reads TGTGCCAGCAGCTTACAGGGCACAGATACGCAGTATTTT. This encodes CASSLQGTDTQYF.

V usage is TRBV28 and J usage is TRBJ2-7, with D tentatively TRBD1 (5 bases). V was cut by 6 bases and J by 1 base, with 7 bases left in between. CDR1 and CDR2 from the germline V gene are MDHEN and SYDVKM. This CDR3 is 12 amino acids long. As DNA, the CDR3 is TGTGCCAGCAGGGGGCTATCCTACGAGCAGTACTTC. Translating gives CASRGLSYEQYF. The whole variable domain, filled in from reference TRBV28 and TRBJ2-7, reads DVKVTQSSRYLVKRTGEKVFLECVQDMDHENMFWYRQDPGLGLRLIYFSYDVKMKEKGDIPEGYSVSREKKERFSLILESASTNQTSMYLCASRGLSYEQYFGPGTRLTVT.

In nucleotides, the CDR3 is TGTGCCAGCAGCGAGGACAGGATGTTTTCTGGAAACACCATATATTTT. This gives the protein CASSEDRMFSGNTIYF. The J gene is TRBJ1-3, the V gene TRBV11-2; TRBD1 matches 7 bases. CDR3 length equals 16 residues. Trimming removed 5 bases from V and 1 base from J; junction bases left unmatched: 8. Germline V gene lookup returns CDR1 SGHAT and CDR2 FQNNGV. The variable domain in full, completed from reference TRBV11-2 and TRBJ1-3, reads EAGVAQSPRYKIIEKRQSVAFWCNPISGHATLYWYQQILGQGPKLLIQFQNNGVVDDSQLPKDRFSAERLKGVDSTLKIQPAKLEDSAVYLCASSEDRMFSGNTIYFGEGSWLTVV.

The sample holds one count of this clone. Here the CDR3 reads CASAPVVGEQYF. The CDR3 region has the DNA TGTGCCAGCGCACCGGTCGTCGGCGAGCAGTACTTC. The chain employs TRBV27 and TRBJ2-7; D is undetermined. The length of the CDR3 is 12 residues. Between the trimmed V and J ends, which lost 8 bases and 6 bases, there was a span of 14 bases. Germline V gives CDR1 MNHEY, CDR2 SMNVEV (reference sequence).

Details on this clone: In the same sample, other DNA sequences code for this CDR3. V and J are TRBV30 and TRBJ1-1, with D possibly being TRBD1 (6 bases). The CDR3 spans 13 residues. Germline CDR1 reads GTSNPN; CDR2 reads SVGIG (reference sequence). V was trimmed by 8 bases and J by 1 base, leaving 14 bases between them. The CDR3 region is CAANRDGNTEAFF. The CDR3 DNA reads TGTGCCGCCAACAGGGACGGGAACACTGAAGCTTTCTTT.

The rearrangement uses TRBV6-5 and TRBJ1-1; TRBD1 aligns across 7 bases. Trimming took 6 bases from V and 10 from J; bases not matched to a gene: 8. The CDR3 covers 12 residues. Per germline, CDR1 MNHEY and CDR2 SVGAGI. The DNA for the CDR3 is TGTGCCAGCAGCCCTGACAGGGTAGTAGCTTTCTTT. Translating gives CASSPDRVVAFF.

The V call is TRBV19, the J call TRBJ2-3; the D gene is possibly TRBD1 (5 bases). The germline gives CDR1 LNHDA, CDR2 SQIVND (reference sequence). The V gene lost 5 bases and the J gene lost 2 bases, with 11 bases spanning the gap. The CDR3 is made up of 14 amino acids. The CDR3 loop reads CASSVTVPTDTQYF. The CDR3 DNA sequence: TGTGCCAGTAGTGTGACAGTACCCACAGATACGCAGTATTTT.

The CDR3 loop reads CASSARYTGELFF. CDR3 bases: TGCGCCAGCAGTGCCAGGTACACCGGGGAGCTGTTTTTT. The chain carries TRBV10-2 and TRBJ2-2; no clear D. This CDR3 has 13 residues. In germline, CDR1 is WSHSY, CDR2 SAAADI. V lost 4 bases and J lost 3, with 6 bases in between.

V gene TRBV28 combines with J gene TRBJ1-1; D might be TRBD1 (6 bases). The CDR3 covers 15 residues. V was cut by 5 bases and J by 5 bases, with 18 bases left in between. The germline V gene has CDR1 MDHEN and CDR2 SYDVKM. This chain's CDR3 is CASSKRGGGRTEAFF. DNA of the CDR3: TGTGCCAGCAGTAAACGCGGGGGCGGGAGGACTGAAGCTTTCTTT.

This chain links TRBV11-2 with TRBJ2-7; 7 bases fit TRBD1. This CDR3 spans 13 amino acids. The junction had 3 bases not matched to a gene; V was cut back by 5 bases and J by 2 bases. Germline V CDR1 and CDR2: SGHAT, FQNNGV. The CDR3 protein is CASSPGQAYEQYF. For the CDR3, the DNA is TGTGCCAGCAGCCCTGGACAGGCCTACGAGCAGTACTTC.

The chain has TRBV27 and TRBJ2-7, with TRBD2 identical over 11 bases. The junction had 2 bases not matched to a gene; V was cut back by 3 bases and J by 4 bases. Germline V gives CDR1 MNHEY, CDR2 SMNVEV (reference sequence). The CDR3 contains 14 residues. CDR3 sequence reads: CASSFRTSGYEQYF. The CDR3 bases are TGTGCCAGCAGTTTTCGGACTAGCGGGTACGAGCAGTACTTC.

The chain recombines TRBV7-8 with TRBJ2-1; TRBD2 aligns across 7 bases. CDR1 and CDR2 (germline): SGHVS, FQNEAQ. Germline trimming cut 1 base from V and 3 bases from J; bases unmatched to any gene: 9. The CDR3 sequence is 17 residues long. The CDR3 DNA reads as TGTGCCAGCAGCTTAGGTGTACGGCGGGAGATCTACAATGAGCAGTTCTTC. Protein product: CASSLGVRREIYNEQFF.

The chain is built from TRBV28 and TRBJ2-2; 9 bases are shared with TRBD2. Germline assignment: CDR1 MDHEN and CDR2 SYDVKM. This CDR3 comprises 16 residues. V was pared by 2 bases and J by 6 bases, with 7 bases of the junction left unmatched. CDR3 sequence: CASSLGGRARAGELFF. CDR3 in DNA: TGTGCCAGCAGTTTAGGCGGGAGGGCCAGGGCCGGGGAGCTGTTTTTT.

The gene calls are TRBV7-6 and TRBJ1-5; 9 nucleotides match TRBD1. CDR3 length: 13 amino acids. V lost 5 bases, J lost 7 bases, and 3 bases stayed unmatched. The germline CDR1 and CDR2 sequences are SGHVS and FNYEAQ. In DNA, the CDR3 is TGTGCCAGCAGCCTGACAGGGGGGCAGCCCCAGCATTTT. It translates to CASSLTGGQPQHF.

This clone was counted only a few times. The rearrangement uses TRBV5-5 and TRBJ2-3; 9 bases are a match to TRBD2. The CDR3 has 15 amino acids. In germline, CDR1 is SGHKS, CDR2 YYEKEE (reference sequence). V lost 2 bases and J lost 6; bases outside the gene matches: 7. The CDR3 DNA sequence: TGTGCCAGCAGCTTTCAAAGCGGGAGGAGGGATACGCAGTATTTT. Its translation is CASSFQSGRRDTQYF.

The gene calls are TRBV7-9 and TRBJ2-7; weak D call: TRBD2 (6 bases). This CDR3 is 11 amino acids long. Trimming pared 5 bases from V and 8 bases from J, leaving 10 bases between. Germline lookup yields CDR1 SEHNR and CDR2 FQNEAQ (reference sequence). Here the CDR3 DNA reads TGTGCCAGCAGCCTCCGGGAGCAGCAGTACTTC. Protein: CASSLREQQYF.

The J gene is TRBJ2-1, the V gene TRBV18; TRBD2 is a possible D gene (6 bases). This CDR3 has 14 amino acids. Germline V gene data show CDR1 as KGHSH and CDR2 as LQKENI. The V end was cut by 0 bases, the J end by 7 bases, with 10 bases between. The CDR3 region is CASSPPAGGNEQFF. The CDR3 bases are TGTGCCAGCTCACCACCAGCCGGAGGGAATGAGCAGTTCTTC.

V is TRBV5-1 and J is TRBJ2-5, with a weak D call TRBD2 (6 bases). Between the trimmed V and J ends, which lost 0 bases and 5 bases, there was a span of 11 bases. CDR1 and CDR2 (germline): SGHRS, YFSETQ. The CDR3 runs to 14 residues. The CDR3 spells CASSLGSGPETQYF. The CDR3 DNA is TGCGCCAGCAGCTTGGGTAGCGGCCCTGAGACCCAGTACTTC.

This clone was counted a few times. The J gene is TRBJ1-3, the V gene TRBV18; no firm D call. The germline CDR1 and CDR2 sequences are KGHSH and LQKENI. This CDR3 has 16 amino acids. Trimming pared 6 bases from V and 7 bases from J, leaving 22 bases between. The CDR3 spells CASSPYSPRPGNTIYF. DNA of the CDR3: TGTGCCAGCTCCCCGTACTCCCCGAGGCCGGGGAACACCATATATTTT. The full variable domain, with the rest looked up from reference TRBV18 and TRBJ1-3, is NAGVMQNPRHLVRRRGQEARLRCSPMKGHSHVYWYRQLPEEGLKFMVYLQKENIIDESGMPKERFSAEFPKEGPSILRIQQVVRGDSAAYFCASSPYSPRPGNTIYFGEGSWLTVV.